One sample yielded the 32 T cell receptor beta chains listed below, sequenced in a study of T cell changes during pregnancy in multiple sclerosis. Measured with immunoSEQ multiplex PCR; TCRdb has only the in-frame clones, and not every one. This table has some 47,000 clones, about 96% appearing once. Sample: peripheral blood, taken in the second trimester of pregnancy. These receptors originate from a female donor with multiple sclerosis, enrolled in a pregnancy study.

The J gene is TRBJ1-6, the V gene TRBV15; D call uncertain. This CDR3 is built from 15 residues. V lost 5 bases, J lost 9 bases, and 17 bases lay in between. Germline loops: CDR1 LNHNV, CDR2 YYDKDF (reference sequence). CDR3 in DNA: TGTGCCACCAGCGCCCAACGAGGGCTAGGTTCACCCCTCCACTTT. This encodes CATSAQRGLGSPLHF.

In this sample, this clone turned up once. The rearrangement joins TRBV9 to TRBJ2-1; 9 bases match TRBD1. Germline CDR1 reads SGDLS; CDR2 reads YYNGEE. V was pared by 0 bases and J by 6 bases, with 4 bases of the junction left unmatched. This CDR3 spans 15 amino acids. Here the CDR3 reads CASSVGGQGGNEQFF. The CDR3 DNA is TGTGCCAGCAGCGTAGGGGGACAGGGAGGCAATGAGCAGTTCTTC.

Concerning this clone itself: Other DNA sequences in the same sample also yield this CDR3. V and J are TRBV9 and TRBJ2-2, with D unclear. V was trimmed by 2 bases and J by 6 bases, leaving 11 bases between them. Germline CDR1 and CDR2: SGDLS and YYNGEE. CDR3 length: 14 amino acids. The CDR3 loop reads CASSVGGAAGELFF. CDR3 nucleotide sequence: TGTGCCAGCAGCGTTGGTGGCGCGGCCGGGGAGCTGTTTTTT.

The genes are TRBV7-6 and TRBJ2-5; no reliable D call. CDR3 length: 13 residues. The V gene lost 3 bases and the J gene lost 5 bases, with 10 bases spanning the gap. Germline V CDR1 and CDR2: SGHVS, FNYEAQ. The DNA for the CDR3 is TGTGCCAGCAGCTTGACTCGATCGGAGACCCAGTACTTC. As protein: CASSLTRSETQYF.

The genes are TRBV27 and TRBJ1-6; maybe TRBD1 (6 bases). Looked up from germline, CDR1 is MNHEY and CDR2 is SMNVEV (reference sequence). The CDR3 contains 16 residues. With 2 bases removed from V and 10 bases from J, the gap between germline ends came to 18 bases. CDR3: CASSLRPTGFNSPLHF. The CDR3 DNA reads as TGTGCCAGCAGTTTACGGCCGACAGGTTTTAACTCACCCCTCCACTTT.

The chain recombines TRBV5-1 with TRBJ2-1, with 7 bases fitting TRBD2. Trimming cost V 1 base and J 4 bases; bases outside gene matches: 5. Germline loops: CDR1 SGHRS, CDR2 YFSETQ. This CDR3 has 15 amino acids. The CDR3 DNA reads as TGCGCCAGCAGCTTGCAGGGAGGGTCGTACAATGAGCAGTTCTTC. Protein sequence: CASSLQGGSYNEQFF. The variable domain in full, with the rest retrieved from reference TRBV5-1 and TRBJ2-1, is KAGVTQTPRYLIKTRGQQVTLSCSPISGHRSVSWYQQTPGQGLQFLFEYFSETQRNKGNFPGRFSGRQFSNSRSEMNVSTLELGDSALYLCASSLQGGSYNEQFFGPGTRLTVL.

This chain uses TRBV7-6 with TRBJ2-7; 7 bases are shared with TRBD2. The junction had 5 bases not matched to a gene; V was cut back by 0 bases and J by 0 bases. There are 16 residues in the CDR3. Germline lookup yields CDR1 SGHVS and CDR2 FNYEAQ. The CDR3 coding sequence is TGTGCCAGCAGCTTAGCTCCCGCGGGAGACTCCTACGAGCAGTACTTC. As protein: CASSLAPAGDSYEQYF.

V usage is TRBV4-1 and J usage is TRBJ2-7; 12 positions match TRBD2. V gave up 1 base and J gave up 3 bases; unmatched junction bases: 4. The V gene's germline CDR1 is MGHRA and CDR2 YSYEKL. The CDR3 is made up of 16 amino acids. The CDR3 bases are TGCGCCAGCAGCCAAGCCCTAGCGGGGGGGCTCTACGAGCAGTACTTC. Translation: CASSQALAGGLYEQYF.

CDR3 DNA sequence: TGTGCCAGCAGCTTAGACTCAACAGGTTATGGCTACACCTTC. Translated: CASSLDSTGYGYTF. The rearrangement joins TRBV7-9 to TRBJ1-2; D perhaps matches TRBD1 (5 bases). Trimming took 1 base from V and 5 from J, leaving 11 bases between them. Germline V gene sequence: CDR1 SEHNR, CDR2 FQNEAQ (reference sequence). This CDR3 has 14 residues.

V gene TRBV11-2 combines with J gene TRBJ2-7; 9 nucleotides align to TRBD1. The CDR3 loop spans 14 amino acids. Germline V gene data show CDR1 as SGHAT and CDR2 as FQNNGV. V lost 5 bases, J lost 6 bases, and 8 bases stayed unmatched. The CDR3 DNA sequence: TGTGCCAGCAGCAGCCGGGACAGGGTCGGCGAGCAGTACTTC. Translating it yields CASSSRDRVGEQYF.

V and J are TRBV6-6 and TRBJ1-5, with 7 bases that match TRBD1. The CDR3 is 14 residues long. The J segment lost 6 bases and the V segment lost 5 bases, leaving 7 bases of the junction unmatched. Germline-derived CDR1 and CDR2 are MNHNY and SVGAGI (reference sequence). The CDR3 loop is CASSKTGTGQPQHF. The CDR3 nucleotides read TGTGCCAGCAGTAAGACAGGGACGGGTCAGCCCCAGCATTTT.

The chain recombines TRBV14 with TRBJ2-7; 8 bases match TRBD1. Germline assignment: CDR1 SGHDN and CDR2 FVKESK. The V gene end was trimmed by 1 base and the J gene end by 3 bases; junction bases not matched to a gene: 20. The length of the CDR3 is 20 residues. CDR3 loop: CASSQGHRDRSRGADYEQYF. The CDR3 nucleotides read TGTGCCAGCAGCCAAGGTCACCGGGACAGGTCACGGGGAGCGGACTACGAGCAGTACTTC.

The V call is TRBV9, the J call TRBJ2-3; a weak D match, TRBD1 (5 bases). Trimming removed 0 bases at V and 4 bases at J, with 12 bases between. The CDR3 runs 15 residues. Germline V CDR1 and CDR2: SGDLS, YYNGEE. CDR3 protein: CASSVEGSRADTQYF. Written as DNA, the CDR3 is TGTGCCAGCAGCGTAGAGGGGTCACGGGCAGATACGCAGTATTTT.

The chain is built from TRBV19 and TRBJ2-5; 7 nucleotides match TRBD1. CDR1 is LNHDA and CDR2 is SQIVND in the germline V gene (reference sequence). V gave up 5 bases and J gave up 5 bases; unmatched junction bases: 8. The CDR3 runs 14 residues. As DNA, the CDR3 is TGTGCCAGTAGTTCCCGACAGGGAGCGGAGACCCAGTACTTC. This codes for CASSSRQGAETQYF.

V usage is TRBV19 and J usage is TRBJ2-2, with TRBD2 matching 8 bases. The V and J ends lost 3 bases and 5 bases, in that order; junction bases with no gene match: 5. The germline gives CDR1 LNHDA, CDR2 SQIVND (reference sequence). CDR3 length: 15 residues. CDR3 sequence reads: CASSISGIGTGELFF. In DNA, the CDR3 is TGTGCCAGTAGTATTAGCGGGATCGGGACCGGGGAGCTGTTTTTT.

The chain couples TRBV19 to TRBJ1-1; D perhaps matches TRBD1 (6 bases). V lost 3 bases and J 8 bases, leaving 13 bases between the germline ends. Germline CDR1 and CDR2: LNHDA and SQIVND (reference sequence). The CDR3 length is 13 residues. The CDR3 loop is CASSIQQGGEAFF. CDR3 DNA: TGTGCCAGTAGTATCCAACAGGGTGGCGAAGCTTTCTTT.

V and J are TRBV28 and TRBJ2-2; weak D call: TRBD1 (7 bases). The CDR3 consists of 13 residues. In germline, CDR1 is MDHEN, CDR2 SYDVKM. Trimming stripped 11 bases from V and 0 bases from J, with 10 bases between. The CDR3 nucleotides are TGTGCCGGGGGGACAGCGAACACCGGGGAGCTGTTTTTT. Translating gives CAGGTANTGELFF.

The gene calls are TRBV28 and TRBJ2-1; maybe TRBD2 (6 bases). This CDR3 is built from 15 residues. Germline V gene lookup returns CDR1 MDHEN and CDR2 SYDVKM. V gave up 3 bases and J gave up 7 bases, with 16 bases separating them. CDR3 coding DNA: TGTGCCAGCAGTTTGCTGGGCCTTGGGGGGAATGAGCAGTTCTTC. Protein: CASSLLGLGGNEQFF.

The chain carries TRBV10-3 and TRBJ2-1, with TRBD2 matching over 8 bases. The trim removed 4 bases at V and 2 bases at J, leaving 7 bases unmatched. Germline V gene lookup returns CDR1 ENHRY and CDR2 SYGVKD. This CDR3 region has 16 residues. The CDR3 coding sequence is TGTGCCATCAGTGTGTCGAATAGCGGGGCCTACAATGAGCAGTTCTTC. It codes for CAISVSNSGAYNEQFF.

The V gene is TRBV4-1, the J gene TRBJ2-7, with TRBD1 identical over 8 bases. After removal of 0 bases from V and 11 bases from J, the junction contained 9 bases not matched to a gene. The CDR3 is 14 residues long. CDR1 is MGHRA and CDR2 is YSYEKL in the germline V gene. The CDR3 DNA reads TGCGCCAGCAGCCAAGATCGACTTAGGACAGGGAAGTACTTC. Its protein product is CASSQDRLRTGKYF.

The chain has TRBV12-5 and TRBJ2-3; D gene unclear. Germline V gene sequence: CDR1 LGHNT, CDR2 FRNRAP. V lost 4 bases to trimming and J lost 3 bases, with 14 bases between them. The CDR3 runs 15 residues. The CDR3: CASGSSMENTDTQYF. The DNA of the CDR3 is TGTGCTAGTGGTTCCTCGATGGAGAATACAGATACGCAGTATTTT.

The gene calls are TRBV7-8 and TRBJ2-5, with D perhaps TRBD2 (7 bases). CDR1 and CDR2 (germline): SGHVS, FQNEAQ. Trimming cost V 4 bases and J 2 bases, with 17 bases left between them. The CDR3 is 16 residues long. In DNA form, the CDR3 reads TGTGCCAGCAGCTCCCAGTTAGGGGGGGGGCAAGAGACCCAGTACTTC. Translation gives CASSSQLGGGQETQYF.

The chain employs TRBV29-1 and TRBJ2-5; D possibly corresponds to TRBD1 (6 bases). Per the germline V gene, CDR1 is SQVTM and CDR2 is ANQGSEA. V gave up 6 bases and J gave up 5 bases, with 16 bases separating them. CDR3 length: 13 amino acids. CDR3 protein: CSVGDIGWETQYF. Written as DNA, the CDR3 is TGCAGCGTGGGGGACATTGGGTGGGAGACCCAGTACTTC.

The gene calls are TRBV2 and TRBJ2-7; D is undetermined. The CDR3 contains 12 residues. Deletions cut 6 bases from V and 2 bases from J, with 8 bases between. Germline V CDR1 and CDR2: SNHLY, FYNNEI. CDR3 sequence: CASRRQAYEQYF. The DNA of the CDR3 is TGTGCCAGCAGGAGACAAGCCTACGAGCAGTACTTC.

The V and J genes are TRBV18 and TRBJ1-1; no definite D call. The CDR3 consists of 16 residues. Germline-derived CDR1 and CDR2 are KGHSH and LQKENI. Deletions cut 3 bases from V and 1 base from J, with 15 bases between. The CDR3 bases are TGTGCCAGCTCACCTCAGTCAGGTGCGAAGAACACTGAAGCTTTCTTT. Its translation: CASSPQSGAKNTEAFF. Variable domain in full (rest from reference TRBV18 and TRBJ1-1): NAGVMQNPRHLVRRRGQEARLRCSPMKGHSHVYWYRQLPEEGLKFMVYLQKENIIDESGMPKERFSAEFPKEGPSILRIQQVVRGDSAAYFCASSPQSGAKNTEAFFGQGTRLTVV.

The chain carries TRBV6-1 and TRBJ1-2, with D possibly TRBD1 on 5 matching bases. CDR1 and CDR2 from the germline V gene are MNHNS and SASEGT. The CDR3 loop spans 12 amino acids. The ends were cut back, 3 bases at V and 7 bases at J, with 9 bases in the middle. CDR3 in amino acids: CASSDRQSGYTF. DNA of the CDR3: TGTGCCAGCAGTGACAGACAGAGTGGCTACACCTTC.

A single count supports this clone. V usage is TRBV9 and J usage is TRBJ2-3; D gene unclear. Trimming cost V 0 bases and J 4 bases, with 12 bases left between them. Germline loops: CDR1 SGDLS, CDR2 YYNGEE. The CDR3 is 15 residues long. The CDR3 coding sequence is TGTGCCAGCAGCGTAGGAGGCTCTACCGCAGATACGCAGTATTTT. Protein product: CASSVGGSTADTQYF.

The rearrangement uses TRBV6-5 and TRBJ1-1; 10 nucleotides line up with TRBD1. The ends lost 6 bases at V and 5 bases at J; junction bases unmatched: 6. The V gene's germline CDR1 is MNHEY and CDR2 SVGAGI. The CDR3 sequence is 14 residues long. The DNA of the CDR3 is TGTGCCAGCAGGACAGGGGGCGCGGGAACTGAAGCTTTCTTT. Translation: CASRTGGAGTEAFF.

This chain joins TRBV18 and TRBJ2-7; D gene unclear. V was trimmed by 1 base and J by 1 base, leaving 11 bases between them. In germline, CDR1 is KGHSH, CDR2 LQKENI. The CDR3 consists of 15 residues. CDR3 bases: TGTGCCAGCTCACCACTGCATGGGCAGTCCTACGAGCAGTACTTC. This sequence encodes CASSPLHGQSYEQYF.

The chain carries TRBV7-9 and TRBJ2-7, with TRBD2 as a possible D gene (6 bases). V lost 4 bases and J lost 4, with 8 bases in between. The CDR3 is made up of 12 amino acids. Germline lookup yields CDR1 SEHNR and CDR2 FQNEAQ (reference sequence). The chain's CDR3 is CASSYGGYEQYF. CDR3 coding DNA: TGTGCCAGCAGCTACGGGGGATACGAGCAGTACTTC. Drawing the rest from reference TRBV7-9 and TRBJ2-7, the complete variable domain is DTGVSQNPRHKITKRGQNVTFRCDPISEHNRLYWYRQTLGQGPEFLTYFQNEAQLEKSRLLSDRFSAERPKGSFSTLEIQRTEQGDSAMYLCASSYGGYEQYFGPGTRLTVT.

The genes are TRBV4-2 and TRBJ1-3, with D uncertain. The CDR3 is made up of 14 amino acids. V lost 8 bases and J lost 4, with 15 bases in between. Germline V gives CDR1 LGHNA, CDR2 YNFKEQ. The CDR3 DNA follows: TGTGCCAGCGCGACGGTCCCGGGGGGAAACACCATATATTTT. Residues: CASATVPGGNTIYF.

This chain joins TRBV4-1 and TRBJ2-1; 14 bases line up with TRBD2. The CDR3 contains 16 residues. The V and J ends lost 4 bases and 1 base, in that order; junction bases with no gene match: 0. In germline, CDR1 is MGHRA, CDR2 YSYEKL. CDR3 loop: CASSRLAGGSYNEQFF. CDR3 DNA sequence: TGCGCCAGCAGCCGACTAGCGGGAGGGTCCTACAATGAGCAGTTCTTC.